This passage covers 11 T cell receptor beta chains from one sample sequenced in a study of vaccination effects on CD4 cells after COVID-19. Before sequencing took place, the ViraFEST assay used viral peptide pools to expand antigen-specific CD4+ T cells. Researchers isolated CD4+ T cells once roughly nine days of culture had elapsed. The repertoire was sequenced with immunoSEQ multiplex PCR; TCRdb's copy has only in-frame clones and lacks some. Found here are roughly 76,000 clones, about 70% of them singletons; the top ten hold 1.5% to 2%. These receptors are not linked to any known antigen. The source was CD4+ T cells from PBMCs cultured with HCoV-229E spike peptides, collected before COVID-19 vaccination. The receptors stem from a human donor who received a COVID-19 vaccine.

The genes are TRBV6-6 and TRBJ1-3; D not certain. Germline CDR1 is MNHNY and CDR2 is SVGAGI (reference sequence). This CDR3 comprises 16 residues. V dropped 4 bases and J dropped 0 bases, with 13 bases sitting between them. Here the CDR3 reads CASSSRVSRSGNTIYF. The CDR3 nucleotides read TGTGCCAGCAGTTCTCGTGTGAGCCGCTCTGGAAACACCATATATTTT.

In its sample, this clone was seen a few times. This chain links TRBV7-2 with TRBJ1-2; D ambiguous. This CDR3 is 13 amino acids long. Germline assignment: CDR1 SGHTA and CDR2 FQGNSA. V shed 0 bases and J shed 8 bases, with 10 bases lying between them. The CDR3 region is CASSLAADGGYTF. In DNA form, the CDR3 reads TGTGCCAGCAGCTTAGCGGCGGATGGGGGCTACACCTTC.

This clone was recorded only once. The J gene is TRBJ1-4, the V gene TRBV6-5; D remains unclear. CDR1 MNHEY and CDR2 SVGAGI come from the germline V gene. Trimming took 2 bases from V and 0 from J, leaving 7 bases between them. This CDR3 comprises 15 residues. The CDR3 loop reads CASSYRPPTNEKLFF. Here the CDR3 DNA reads TGTGCCAGCAGTTACCGACCGCCAACTAATGAAAAACTGTTTTTT.

J is TRBJ2-5 and V is TRBV7-9; TRBD1 matches 7 bases. V gave up 2 bases and J gave up 3 bases; unmatched junction bases: 6. CDR1 SEHNR and CDR2 FQNEAQ come from the germline V gene (reference sequence). This CDR3 spans 15 amino acids. The CDR3 coding sequence is TGTGCCAGCAGCTTAATGGGACAGAGGGAAGAGACCCAGTACTTC. Its protein product is CASSLMGQREETQYF.

The J gene is TRBJ1-1, the V gene TRBV28, with 9 bases fitting TRBD1. With 7 bases clipped from V and 5 bases from J, the junction kept 8 bases outside the gene matches. Germline V gene data show CDR1 as MDHEN and CDR2 as SYDVKM. The CDR3 loop spans 14 amino acids. The CDR3 coding sequence is TGTGCCAGCATTCGGACAGGGGACTTTACTGAAGCTTTCTTT. Protein: CASIRTGDFTEAFF.

This clone was detected a few times. The chain joins TRBV10-1 to TRBJ2-7; 10 nucleotides align to TRBD1. This CDR3 has 14 residues. Trimming took 0 bases from V and 9 from J; bases not matched to a gene: 5. The germline CDR1 and CDR2 sequences are WNHNN and SYGVQD (reference sequence). CDR3 DNA: TGCGCCAGCAGTGAGTCTGACAGGGGGCACAGGCAGTACGTC. Its translation: CASSESDRGHRQYV.

This chain connects TRBV12-5 to TRBJ2-2; 12 bases match TRBD2. Germline assignment: CDR1 LGHNT and CDR2 FRNRAP. This CDR3 is 18 amino acids long. J lost 7 bases, V lost 2 bases, and 11 bases had no gene match. CDR3 DNA: TGTGCTAGTGGTTTGATTACTAGCGGGGGGAAAGCCAGCGGGGAGCTGTTTTTT. Its protein product is CASGLITSGGKASGELFF.

The chain carries TRBV5-8 and TRBJ1-5, with 9 bases identical to TRBD1. Per the germline V gene, CDR1 is SGHTS and CDR2 is YDEGEE. The CDR3 is made up of 15 amino acids. Trimming took 0 bases from V and 6 from J; bases not matched to a gene: 4. CDR3: CASSLGQGVGQPQHF. CDR3 sequence (DNA): TGTGCCAGCAGCTTGGGACAGGGGGTCGGTCAGCCCCAGCATTTT.

This clone was observed once. This sample includes further DNA sequences coding for the same CDR3. This chain uses TRBV6-5 with TRBJ1-1; a weak D match, TRBD1 (6 bases). Looked up from germline, CDR1 is MNHEY and CDR2 is SVGAGI. Trimming shortened V by 5 bases and J by 1 base, and 11 bases separated the two germline ends. CDR3 length: 14 residues. The CDR3 nucleotides are TGTGCCAGCAGTAAAATGACAGGGAACACTGAAGCTTTCTTT. Its protein is CASSKMTGNTEAFF.

The chain has TRBV3-1 (or the pseudogene TRBV3-2) and TRBJ1-6, with TRBD1 as a possible D gene (6 bases). The CDR3 totals 18 residues. Trimming cost V 4 bases and J 7 bases, with 23 bases left between them. The germline V gene encodes CDR1 LGHDT and CDR2 YNNKEL (reference sequence). CDR3: CASSRPTGGGLGNSPLHF. Written as DNA, the CDR3 is TGTGCCAGCAGCCGGCCCACGGGAGGGGGACTCGGAAATTCACCCCTCCACTTT.

This clone was seen a few times. The chain joins TRBV10-3 to TRBJ1-5; possibly TRBD1 for D (5 bases). The CDR3 runs to 13 residues. The V end lost 6 bases, the J end lost 2 bases, and 8 bases lay between the germline ends. CDR1 ENHRY and CDR2 SYGVKD come from the germline V gene. The CDR3 sequence: CAISRDGNQPQHF. The CDR3, as DNA: TGTGCCATCAGCCGGGACGGCAATCAGCCCCAGCATTTT.